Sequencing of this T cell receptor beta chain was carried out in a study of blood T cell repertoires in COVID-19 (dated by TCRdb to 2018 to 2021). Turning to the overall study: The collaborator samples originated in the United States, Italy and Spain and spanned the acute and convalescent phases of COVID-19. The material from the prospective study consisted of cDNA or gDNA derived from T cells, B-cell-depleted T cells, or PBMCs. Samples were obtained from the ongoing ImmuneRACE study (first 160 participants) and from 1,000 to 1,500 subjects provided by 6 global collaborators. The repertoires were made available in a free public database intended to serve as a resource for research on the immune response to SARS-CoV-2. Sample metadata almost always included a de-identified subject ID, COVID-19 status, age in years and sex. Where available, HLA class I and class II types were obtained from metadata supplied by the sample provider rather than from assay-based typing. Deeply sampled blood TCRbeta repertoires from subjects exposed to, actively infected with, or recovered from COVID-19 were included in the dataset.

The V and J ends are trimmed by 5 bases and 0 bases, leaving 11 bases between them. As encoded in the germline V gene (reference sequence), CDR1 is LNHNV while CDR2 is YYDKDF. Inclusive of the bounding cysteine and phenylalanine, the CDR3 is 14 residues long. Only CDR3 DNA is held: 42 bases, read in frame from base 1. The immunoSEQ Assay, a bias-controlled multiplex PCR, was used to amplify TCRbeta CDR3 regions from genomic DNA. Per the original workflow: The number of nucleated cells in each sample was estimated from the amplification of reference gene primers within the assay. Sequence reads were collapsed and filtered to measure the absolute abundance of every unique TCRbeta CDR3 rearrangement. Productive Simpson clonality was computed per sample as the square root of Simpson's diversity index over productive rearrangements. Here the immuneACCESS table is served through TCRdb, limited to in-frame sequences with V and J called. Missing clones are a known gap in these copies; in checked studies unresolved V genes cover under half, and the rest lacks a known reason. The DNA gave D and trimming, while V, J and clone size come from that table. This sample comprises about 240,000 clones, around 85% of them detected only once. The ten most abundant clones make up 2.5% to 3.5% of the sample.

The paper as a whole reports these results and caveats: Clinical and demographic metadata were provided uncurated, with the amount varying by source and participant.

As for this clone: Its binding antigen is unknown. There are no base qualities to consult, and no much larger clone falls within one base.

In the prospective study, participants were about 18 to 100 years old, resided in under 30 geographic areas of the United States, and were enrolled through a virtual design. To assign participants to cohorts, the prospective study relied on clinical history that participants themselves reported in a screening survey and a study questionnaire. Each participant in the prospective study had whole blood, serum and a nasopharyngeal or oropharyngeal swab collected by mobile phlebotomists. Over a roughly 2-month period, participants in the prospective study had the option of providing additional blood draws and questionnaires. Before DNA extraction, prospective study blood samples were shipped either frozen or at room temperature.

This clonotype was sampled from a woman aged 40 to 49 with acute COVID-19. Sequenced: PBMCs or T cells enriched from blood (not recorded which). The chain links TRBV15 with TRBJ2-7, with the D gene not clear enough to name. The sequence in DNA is TGTGCCACCAGCCCTGCTAGGAGCTCCTACGAGCAGTACTTC. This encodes CATSPARSSYEQYF.